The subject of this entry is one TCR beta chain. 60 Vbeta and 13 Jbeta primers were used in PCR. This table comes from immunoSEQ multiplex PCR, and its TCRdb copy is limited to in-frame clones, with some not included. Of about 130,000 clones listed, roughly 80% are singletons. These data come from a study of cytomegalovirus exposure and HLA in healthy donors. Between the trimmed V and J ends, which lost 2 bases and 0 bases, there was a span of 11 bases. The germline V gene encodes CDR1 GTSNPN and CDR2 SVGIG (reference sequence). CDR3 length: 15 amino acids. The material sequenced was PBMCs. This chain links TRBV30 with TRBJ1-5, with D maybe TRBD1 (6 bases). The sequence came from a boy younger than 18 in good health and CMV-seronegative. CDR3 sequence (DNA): TGTGCCTGGAGTAAACAGGGTCTTAGCAATCAGCCCCAGCATTTT. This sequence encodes CAWSKQGLSNQPQHF.